This T cell receptor (beta chain) is drawn from a study of shared clonotypes between healthy human individuals. The germline V and J ends were trimmed by 1 base and 4 bases, with 11 bases remaining between them. This CDR3 has 15 residues. Germline-derived CDR1 and CDR2 are WNHNN and SYGVQD (reference sequence). Clones were read by immunoSEQ multiplex PCR, and TCRdb kept only the in-frame ones, dropping some. The sample yields 2 million to 2.5 million clones, around 92% seen once. The sequenced material came from naive CD4+ T cells from PBMCs. The sample's subset: CD45RA+ positively selected. The chain joins TRBV10-1 to TRBJ1-5; TRBD1 might be the D (5 bases). The clonotype comes from a man aged 18-30 years in good health. Some clones in this sample may be carry-over from other donors' samples. CDR3 sequence (DNA): TGCGCCAGCAGTGAGTGGGGGTGGGGAAATCAGCCCCAGCATTTT. It is translated as CASSEWGWGNQPQHF.